Given below is one T cell receptor beta chain in context. These data belong to a study of blood T cell repertoires in COVID-19. In the study overall: The study drew acute and convalescent COVID-19 samples from the United States, Italy and Spain.

Method: immunoSEQ multiplex PCR; TCRdb's copy keeps in-frame clones and lacks some. The profile shows 430,000 or so clones, roughly 89% of them singletons. From germline, CDR1 is GTSNPN and CDR2 SVGIG (reference sequence). The CDR3 is made up of 14 amino acids. V was pared by 3 bases and J by 10 bases, with 9 bases of the junction left unmatched. The TCR originated in a man in his late teens or twenties with COVID-19, enrolled during active disease. The chain has TRBV30 and TRBJ1-6; TRBD1 matches 7 bases. The sample taken for sequencing was peripheral blood. The chain's CDR3 is CAWRVTGVNSPLHF. The CDR3 bases are TGTGCCTGGAGGGTCACAGGGGTAAACTCACCCCTCCACTTT.